These 9 T cell receptor beta chains were all obtained from the same sample, sequenced in a study. TCRdb passed the 5' RACE reads through MiXCR, listing each CDR3 protein once. The data hold 50,000 to 75,000 distinct CDR3 sequences, with about 20% observed a single time. Sequencing used memory CD4+ T cells sorted from a lymph node. Subset of the sample: memory CD4+ T cells, CD4+CD45RO+CD25-. Every receptor here comes from a female donor with breast cancer.

This clonotype occurred a few times. The V and J genes are TRBV15 and TRBJ2-3; 8 positions match TRBD2. This CDR3 region has 17 residues. CDR1 is LNHNV and CDR2 is YYDKDF in the germline V gene (reference sequence). V shed 0 bases, J shed 7 bases, and the junction held 12 bases outside the gene matches. CDR3 in amino acids: CATSRDFGTRRLNTQYF. The CDR3 nucleotides are TGTGCCACCAGCAGAGATTTTGGGACTAGGAGGCTTAATACGCAGTATTTT.

This clonotype was recorded at least ten times. The J gene is TRBJ1-1, the V gene TRBV20-1, with D unclear. V was pared by 3 bases and J by 12 bases, with 11 bases between. CDR3 length equals 10 residues. Germline-derived CDR1 and CDR2 are DFQATT and SNEGSKA (reference sequence). In DNA, the CDR3 is TGCAGTGCTAGGGATGTAACAACTTTCTTT. This gives the protein CSARDVTTFF.

In its sample, this clonotype was seen a few times. This rearrangement joins TRBV28 to TRBJ1-5, with TRBD1 identical over 9 bases. V was pared by 6 bases and J by 10 bases, with 13 bases of the junction left unmatched. The CDR3 is 15 amino acids. Germline V gives CDR1 MDHEN, CDR2 SYDVKM. This CDR3 is CASSAPSTGGEPQHF. CDR3 bases: TGTGCCAGCAGCGCACCAAGCACAGGGGGCGAACCCCAGCATTTT.

In this sample, this clonotype turned up many times. The rearrangement joins TRBV9 to TRBJ1-3, with D tentatively TRBD1 (5 bases). With 2 bases removed from V and 9 bases from J, the gap between germline ends came to 12 bases. Per the germline V gene, CDR1 is SGDLS and CDR2 is YYNGEE. The CDR3 runs 13 residues. CDR3 loop: CASSVQAGATIYF. The CDR3 DNA follows: TGTGCCAGCAGCGTTCAGGCCGGGGCCACCATATATTTT.

The sample holds a few counts of this clonotype. This rearrangement joins TRBV19 to TRBJ2-1, with 9 bases lining up with TRBD2. The CDR3 is 16 amino acids. V gave up 5 bases and J gave up 9 bases; unmatched junction bases: 14. Germline CDR1 LNHDA, CDR2 SQIVND (reference sequence). The CDR3 region is CASSSPTSGWLGEQFF. For the CDR3, the DNA is TGTGCCAGTAGTTCCCCAACTAGCGGGTGGTTGGGTGAGCAGTTCTTC.

Notes on this clonotype: This may be a read error, as it is one base from a much larger clone. This chain uses TRBV4-3 with TRBJ2-5, with a tentative D call TRBD2 (6 bases). Germline CDR1 is LGHNA and CDR2 is YSLEER. This CDR3 has 14 residues. DNA of the CDR3: TGCGCCAGCGGCCAAGTTGTGGGGGGAGAGACCCAGTACTTC. Amino acids: CASGQVVGGETQYF.

This clonotype came up a few times. J is TRBJ1-2 and V is TRBV5-1; D gene unclear. The germline V gene has CDR1 SGHRS and CDR2 YFSETQ. V was trimmed by 0 bases and J by 4 bases, leaving 16 bases between them. This CDR3 has 16 amino acids. CDR3 DNA: TGCGCCAGCAGCTTGGTCGCCAGTCGGGCAAGCTATGGCTACACCTTC. Protein sequence: CASSLVASRASYGYTF.

This clonotype was recorded many times. J is TRBJ2-1 and V is TRBV7-8; 8 positions match TRBD2. This CDR3 has 16 residues. J lost 8 bases, V lost 6 bases, and 15 bases had no gene match. CDR1 and CDR2 (germline): SGHVS, FQNEAQ. The CDR3 protein is CASRYRMASGWDEQFF. DNA of the CDR3: TGTGCCAGCAGATACCGTATGGCTAGCGGGTGGGATGAGCAGTTCTTC.

The V call is TRBV12-3 or TRBV12-4, the J call TRBJ1-2, with 7 bases that match TRBD1. The V segment lost 5 bases and the J segment 6 bases; nucleotides outside the gene matches: 6. The CDR3 covers 13 residues. CDR3 DNA: TGTGCCAGCAGTAGGGACAGTGGGCATGGCTACACCTTC. Its translation is CASSRDSGHGYTF.